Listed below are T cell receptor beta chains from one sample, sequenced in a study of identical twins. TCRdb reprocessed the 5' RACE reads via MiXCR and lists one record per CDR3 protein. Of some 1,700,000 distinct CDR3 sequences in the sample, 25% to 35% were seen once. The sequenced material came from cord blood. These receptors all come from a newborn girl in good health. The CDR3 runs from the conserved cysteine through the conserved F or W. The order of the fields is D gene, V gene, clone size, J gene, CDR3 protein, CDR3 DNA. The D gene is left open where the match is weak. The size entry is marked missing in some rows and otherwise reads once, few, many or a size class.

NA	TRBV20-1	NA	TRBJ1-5	CSARVGTRNQPQHF	TGCAGTGCTAGGGTCGGGACCCGCAATCAGCCCCAGCATTTT
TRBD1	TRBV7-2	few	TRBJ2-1	CASSYEPGQGYNEQFF	TGTGCCAGCAGCTATGAACCGGGACAGGGTTACAATGAGCAGTTCTTC
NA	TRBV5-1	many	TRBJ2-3	CASSLRRADTQYF	TGCGCCAGCAGCTTGCGAAGGGCAGATACGCAGTATTTT
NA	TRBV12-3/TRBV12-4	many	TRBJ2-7	CASSLRDTYEQYF	TGTGCCAGCAGTTTAAGGGACACCTACGAGCAGTACTTC
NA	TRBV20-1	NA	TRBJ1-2	CSARERGWGYTF	TGCAGTGCTAGAGAGCGGGGATGGGGCTACACCTTC
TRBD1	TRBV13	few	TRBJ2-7	CASRYTGGSYEQYF	TGTGCCAGCAGGTACACAGGGGGCTCGTACGAGCAGTACTTC
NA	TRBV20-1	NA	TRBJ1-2	CSARDDRGYTF	TGCAGTGCTAGAGATGACCGGGGCTACACCTTC
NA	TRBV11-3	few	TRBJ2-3	CASSPYPRTTQYF	TGTGCCAGCAGCCCATACCCTAGGACTACGCAGTATTTT
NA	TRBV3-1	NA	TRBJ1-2	CASSQEGPGKEPGYTF	TGTGCCAGCAGCCAAGAAGGTCCGGGCAAAGAACCTGGCTACACCTTC
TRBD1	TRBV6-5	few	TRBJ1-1	CASSFDRGRNTEAFF	TGTGCCAGCAGTTTTGACAGGGGGAGGAACACTGAAGCTTTCTTT
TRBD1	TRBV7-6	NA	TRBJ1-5	CASSLGPGGRGQPQHF	TGTGCCAGCAGCTTAGGACCAGGGGGCAGGGGTCAGCCCCAGCATTTT
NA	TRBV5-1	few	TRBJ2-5	CASSLEGGFQETQYF	TGCGCCAGCAGCTTGGAGGGCGGTTTCCAAGAGACCCAGTACTTC
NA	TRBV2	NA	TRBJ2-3	CASSGTLITQYF	TGTGCCAGCAGTGGTACTCTAATTACGCAGTATTTT
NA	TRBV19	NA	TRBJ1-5	CASSADGYSNQPQHF	TGTGCCAGTAGTGCGGACGGTTATAGCAATCAGCCCCAGCATTTT
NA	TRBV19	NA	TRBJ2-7	CASSIPGASSYEQYF	TGTGCCAGTAGTATCCCGGGGGCCAGCTCCTACGAGCAGTACTTC
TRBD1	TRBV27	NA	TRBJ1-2	CASSFRGQVDNGYTF	TGTGCCAGCAGTTTCCGCGGACAGGTTGACAATGGCTACACCTTC
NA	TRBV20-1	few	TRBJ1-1	CSATLGMGEAFF	TGCAGTGCCACCCTGGGGATGGGTGAAGCTTTCTTT
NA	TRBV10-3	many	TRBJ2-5	CAISEKQAQETQYF	TGTGCCATCAGTGAGAAGCAGGCGCAAGAGACCCAGTACTTC
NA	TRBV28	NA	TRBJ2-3	CASSLFGGVWDTQYF	TGTGCCAGCAGTTTATTTGGGGGAGTCTGGGATACGCAGTATTTT
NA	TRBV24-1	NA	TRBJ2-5	CATSDFISSGETQYF	TGTGCCACCAGTGATTTCATATCCTCAGGGGAGACCCAGTACTTC
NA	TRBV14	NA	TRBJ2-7	CASNPLGSSHEQYF	TGTGCCAGCAACCCCCTCGGCAGCTCCCACGAGCAGTACTTC
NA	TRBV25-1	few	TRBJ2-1	CASRHSNEQFF	TGTGCCAGCAGACATAGCAATGAGCAGTTCTTC
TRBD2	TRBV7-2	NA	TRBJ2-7	CASSPTLATYEQYF	TGTGCCAGCAGCCCAACACTAGCGACCTACGAGCAGTACTTC
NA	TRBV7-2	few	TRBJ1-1	CASSLVPRDTEAFF	TGTGCCAGCAGCTTAGTACCCAGGGACACTGAAGCTTTCTTT
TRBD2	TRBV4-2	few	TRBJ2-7	CASSIRLAGGYEQYF	TGTGCCAGCAGCATTCGACTAGCGGGGGGCTACGAGCAGTACTTC
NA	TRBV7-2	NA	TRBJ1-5	CASSLEGWGQPQHF	TGTGCCAGCAGCTTAGAGGGCTGGGGTCAGCCCCAGCATTTT
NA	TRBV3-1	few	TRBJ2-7	CASSQGPPKGDQYF	TGTGCCAGCAGCCAAGGACCTCCTAAGGGCGATCAGTACTTC
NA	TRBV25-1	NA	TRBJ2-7	CASSDHAGVKNEQYF	TGTGCCAGCAGTGATCATGCAGGGGTGAAGAACGAGCAGTACTTC
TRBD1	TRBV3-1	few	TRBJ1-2	CASATGIRPGQGINYGYTF	TGTGCCAGCGCCACGGGAATACGTCCCGGACAGGGGATCAACTATGGCTACACCTTC
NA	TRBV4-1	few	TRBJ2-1	CASSQVNWAVSYNEQFF	TGCGCCAGCAGCCAAGTTAACTGGGCTGTCTCCTACAATGAGCAGTTCTTC
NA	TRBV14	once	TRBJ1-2	CGSSQDVWPAGGGYGYTF	TGTGGCAGCAGCCAAGATGTTTGGCCCGCCGGTGGGGGCTATGGCTACACCTTC
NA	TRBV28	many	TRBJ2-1	CASSGLGDSYNEQFF	TGTGCCAGCAGTGGTTTGGGGGACTCCTACAATGAGCAGTTCTTC
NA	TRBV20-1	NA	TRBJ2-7	CSAAKTASSYEQYF	TGCAGTGCTGCAAAGACAGCAAGCTCCTACGAGCAGTACTTC
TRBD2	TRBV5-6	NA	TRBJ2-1	CASSLVGLADNEQFF	TGTGCCAGCAGCTTGGTAGGACTAGCGGACAATGAGCAGTTCTTC
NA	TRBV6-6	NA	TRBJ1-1	CASSYRPAGNTEAFF	TGTGCCAGCAGTTATCGCCCGGCCGGGAACACTGAAGCTTTCTTT
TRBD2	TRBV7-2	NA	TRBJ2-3	CASSLALAGAGTDTQYF	TGTGCCAGCAGCTTAGCCTTAGCGGGAGCGGGCACAGATACGCAGTATTTT
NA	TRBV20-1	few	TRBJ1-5	CSARDLGDKSNQPQHF	TGCAGTGCTAGAGATCTCGGAGACAAAAGCAATCAGCCCCAGCATTTT
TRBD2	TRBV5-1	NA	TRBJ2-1	CASSLTSGIIDEQFF	TGCGCCAGCAGCTTGACTAGCGGGATTATAGATGAGCAGTTCTTC
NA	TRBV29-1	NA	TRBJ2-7	CSVAPASYEQNF	TGCAGCGTTGCCCCCGCTTCTTACGAGCAGAACTTC
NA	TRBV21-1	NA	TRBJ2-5	CASSNPLTGLETQYF	TGTGCCAGCAGCAATCCTCTGACAGGGCTAGAGACCCAGTACTTC
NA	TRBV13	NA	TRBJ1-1	CASSSGEGNTEAFF	TGTGCCAGCAGCTCAGGGGAAGGGAACACTGAAGCTTTCTTT
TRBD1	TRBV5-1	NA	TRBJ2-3	CATKAGTGTDTQYF	TGCGCCACTAAGGCCGGGACAGGTACGGATACGCAGTATTTT